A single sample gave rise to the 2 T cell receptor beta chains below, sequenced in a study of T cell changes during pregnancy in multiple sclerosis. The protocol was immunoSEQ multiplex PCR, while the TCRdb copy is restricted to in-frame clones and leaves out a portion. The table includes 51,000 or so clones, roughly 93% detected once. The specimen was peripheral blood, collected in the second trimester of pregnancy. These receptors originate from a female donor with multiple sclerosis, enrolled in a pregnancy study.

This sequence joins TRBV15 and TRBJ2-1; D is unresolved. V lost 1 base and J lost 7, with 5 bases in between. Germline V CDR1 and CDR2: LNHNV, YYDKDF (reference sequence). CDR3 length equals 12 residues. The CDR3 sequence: CATSRVSNEQFF. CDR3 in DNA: TGTGCCACCAGCAGAGTTTCAAATGAGCAGTTCTTC.

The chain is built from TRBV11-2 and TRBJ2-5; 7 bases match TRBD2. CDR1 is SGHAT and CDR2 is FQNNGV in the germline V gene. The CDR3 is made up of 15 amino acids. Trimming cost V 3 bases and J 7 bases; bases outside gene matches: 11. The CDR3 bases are TGTGCCAGCAGCTTTGGGGGGGAGGGATCGGGGACCCAGTACTTC. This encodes CASSFGGEGSGTQYF.